Reported below is one T cell receptor beta chain. The specificity of this receptor is unknown. The input lacks base qualities; no much larger clone sits a single base away. The sample is drawn from a study of T cell responses to AZD1222 COVID-19 vaccine (dated by TCRdb to the early 2020s). General notes on the study: AZD1222 recipients whose second dose came at about 4 weeks and those whose second dose came at about 12 weeks were combined into one group, since spike-specific TCR depth and breadth did not differ between the two schedules. Trial participants were enrolled by age into subgroups of 18-55, 56-69 and 70-plus years, and around 150, 28 and 57 TCR-sequenced participants, respectively, were included in these subgroups. TCR sequencing was performed for about 250 trial participants, of whom about 200 were given two doses of AZD1222 and around 25 were given two doses of MenACWY control vaccine.

Overall study results and their limits: Most participants were white British and females outnumbered males, and the authors suggested that clonal diversity may have been underestimated. A significant rise in spike-specific TCR breadth and depth was observed after two AZD1222 doses relative to day 0 and relative to MenACWY recipients. Reportedly, almost half of the unique spike-specific TCRs recognized epitopes lying outside the regions that are mutated in the B.1.351 and B.1.1.7 variants. Conclusions about previously exposed vaccinees are limited because only a handful of AZD1222 recipients were SARS-CoV-2 seropositive at baseline. In the small 56-69-year group, the increase in depth fell short of significance, most likely because of low power. No day 14 peak-response samples were available, so repertoires were characterized only after the peak T cell response. The vaccine-associated CD4 TCRs covered the entire spike protein, and the dominant responses fell in regions 160-218 and 743-854.

This sample's time point label indicates: baseline before first vaccination. Vaccinee samples were obtained from the UK trials COV001 and COV002, which included a single-blind randomized controlled phase 2/3 trial of AZD1222 (ChAdOx1 nCoV-19) in healthy adults. For TCRbeta chain sequencing, PBMC samples from trial participants were taken at day 0 and at day 28 after the second dose. Trimming leaves V shorter by 3 bases and J shorter by 7 bases, with the junction holding 14 bases beyond the gene matches. From the germline V gene (reference sequence), CDR1 is DFQATT and CDR2 is SNEGSKA. The CDR3 measures 15 amino acids from cysteine to phenylalanine. This entry keeps only the CDR3 DNA: 45 bases, framed from base 1. The CDR3 regions of human TCRbeta chains were subjected to immunosequencing. On the authors' methods: Repertoire TCRs were matched against a reference library of SARS-CoV-2-specific TCRs generated with the MIRA antigen-specificity platform. Breadth meant the fraction of unique TCRs that were SARS-CoV-2-associated, whereas depth meant the fraction of total T cells that were SARS-CoV-2-associated. Using the MIRA data, each spike-specific TCR was mapped to the spike region that the TCR reacts to and placed in a CD4 or CD8 class. Log10-transformed breadth and depth values were compared by one-way ANOVA with Sidak's multiple comparisons tests. TCRdb's version of the immuneACCESS table is confined to in-frame rearrangements and falls short of the full clone set. An unresolved V gene accounts for under half of the shortfall where checked; the remainder is of unknown origin. V and J calls plus clone size are reproduced from that table; the DNA served to infer D and trimming. The sample includes 73,000 or so clones, with 70% to 90% observed a single time. Less than 20% of the sample is taken by the ten largest.

The receptor was derived from an adult in good health. The sequenced sample was peripheral blood, obtained on day 0 of AZD1222 vaccination. The rearranged chain carries TRBV20-1 and TRBJ1-2, with 7 middle bases fitting TRBD1. The nucleotide sequence reads as follows: TGCAGTGCTAGTGCCTTAGGGGGCTCAATCTCTGGCTACACCTTC. Its translation is CSASALGGSISGYTF.